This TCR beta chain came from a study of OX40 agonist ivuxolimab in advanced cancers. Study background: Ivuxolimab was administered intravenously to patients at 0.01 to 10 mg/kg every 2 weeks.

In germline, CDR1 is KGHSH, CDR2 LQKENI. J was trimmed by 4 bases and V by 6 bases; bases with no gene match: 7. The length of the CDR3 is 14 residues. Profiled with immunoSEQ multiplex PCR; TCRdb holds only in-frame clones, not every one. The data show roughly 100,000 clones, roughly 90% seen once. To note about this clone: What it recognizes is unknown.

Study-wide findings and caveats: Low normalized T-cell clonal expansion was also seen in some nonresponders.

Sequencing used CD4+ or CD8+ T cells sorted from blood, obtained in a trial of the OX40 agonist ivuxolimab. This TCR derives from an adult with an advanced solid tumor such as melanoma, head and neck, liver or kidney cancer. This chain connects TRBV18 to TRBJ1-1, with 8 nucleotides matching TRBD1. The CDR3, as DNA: TGTGCCAGCTCGAACATACAGGGGGTCACTGAAGCTTTCTTT. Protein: CASSNIQGVTEAFF. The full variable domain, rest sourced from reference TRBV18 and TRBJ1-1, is NAGVMQNPRHLVRRRGQEARLRCSPMKGHSHVYWYRQLPEEGLKFMVYLQKENIIDESGMPKERFSAEFPKEGPSILRIQQVVRGDSAAYFCASSNIQGVTEAFFGQGTRLTVV.